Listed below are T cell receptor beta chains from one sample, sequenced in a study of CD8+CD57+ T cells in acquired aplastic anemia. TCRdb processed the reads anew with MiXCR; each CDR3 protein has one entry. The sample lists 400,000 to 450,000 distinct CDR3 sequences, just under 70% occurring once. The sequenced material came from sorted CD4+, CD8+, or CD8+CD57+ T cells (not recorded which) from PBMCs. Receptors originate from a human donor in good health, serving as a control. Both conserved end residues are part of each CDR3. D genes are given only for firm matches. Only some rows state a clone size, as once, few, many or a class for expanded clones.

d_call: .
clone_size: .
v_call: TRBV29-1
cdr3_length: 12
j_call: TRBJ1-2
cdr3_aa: CSVEQHNYGYTF
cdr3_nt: TGCAGCGTTGAGCAGCACAACTATGGCTACACCTTC

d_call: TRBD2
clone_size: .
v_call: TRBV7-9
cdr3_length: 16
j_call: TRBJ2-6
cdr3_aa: CASSACGGGAVYELTF
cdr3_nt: TGTGCCAGCAGCGCTTGCGGGGGGGGTGCGGTGTACGAGCTGACTTTC

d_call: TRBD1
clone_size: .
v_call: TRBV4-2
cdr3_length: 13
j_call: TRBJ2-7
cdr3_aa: CASSQEGGNEQYF
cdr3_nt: TGTGCCAGCAGCCAAGAAGGGGGCAACGAGCAGTACTTC

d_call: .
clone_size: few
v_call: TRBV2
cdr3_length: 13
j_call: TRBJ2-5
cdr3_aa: CASTRDNRETQYF
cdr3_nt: TGTGCCAGCACCCGGGACAACAGAGAGACCCAGTACTTC

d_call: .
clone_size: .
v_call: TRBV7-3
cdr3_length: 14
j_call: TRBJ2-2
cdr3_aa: CASSLRLGGTETLF
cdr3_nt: TGTGCCAGCAGCCTCAGACTAGGGGGCACGGAGACGCTGTTT

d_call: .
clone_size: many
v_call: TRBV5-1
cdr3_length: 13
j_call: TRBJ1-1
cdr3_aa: CASSLSGVEKAFF
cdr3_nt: TGCGCCAGCAGCTTGTCGGGGGTTGAGAAAGCTTTCTTT

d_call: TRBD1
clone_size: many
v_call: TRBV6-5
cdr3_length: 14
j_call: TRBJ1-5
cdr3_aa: CASSSQGEWQPQHF
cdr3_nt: TGTGCCAGCAGTTCTCAGGGGGAATGGCAGCCCCAGCATTTT

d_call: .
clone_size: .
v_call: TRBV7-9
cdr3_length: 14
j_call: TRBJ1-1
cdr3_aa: CASSSQGQRPSTSF
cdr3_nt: .

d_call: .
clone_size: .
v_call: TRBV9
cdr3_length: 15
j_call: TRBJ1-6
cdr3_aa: CASSATRIGKTPLHF
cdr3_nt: TGTGCCAGCAGCGCGACGAGGATCGGGAAAACACCCCTCCACTTT

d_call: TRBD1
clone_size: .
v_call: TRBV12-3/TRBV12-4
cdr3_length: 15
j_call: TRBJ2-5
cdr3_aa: CARSLRGQGEETQYF
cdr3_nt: TGTGCTAGAAGCTTACGGGGACAGGGAGAGGAGACCCAGTACTTC

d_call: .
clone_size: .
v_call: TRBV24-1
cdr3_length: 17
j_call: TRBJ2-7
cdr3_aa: CATSDPWTGCCIDEQYF
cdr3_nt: TGTGCCACCAGTGACCCATGGACGGGGTGCTGCATAGACGAGCAGTACTTC

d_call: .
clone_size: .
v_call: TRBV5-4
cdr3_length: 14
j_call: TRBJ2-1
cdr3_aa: CASSQVALDIEQFF
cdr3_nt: TGTGCCAGCAGCCAAGTGGCACTCGACATTGAGCAGTTCTTC

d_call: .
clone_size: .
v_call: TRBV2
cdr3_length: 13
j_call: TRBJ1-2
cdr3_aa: CASSGRETRGYTF
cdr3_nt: TGTGCCAGCAGCGGTCGGGAGACCCGGGGCTACACCTTC

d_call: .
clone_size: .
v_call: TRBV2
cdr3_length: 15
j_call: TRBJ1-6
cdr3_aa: CASRILSTVTSPAHF
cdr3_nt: TGTGCCAGCAGAATCCTGTCCACCGTAACTTCTCCAGCCCACTTT

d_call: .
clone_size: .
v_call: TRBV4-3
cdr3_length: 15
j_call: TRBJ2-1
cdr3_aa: CASSRSASSGDEQFF
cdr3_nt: TGCGCCAGCAGCCGTTCGGCTAGTTCTGGGGACGAGCAGTTCTTC

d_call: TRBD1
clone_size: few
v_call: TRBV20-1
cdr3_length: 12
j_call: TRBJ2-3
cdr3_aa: CSARTGLDTQYF
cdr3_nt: TGCAGTGCTAGGACAGGGCTAGATACGCAGTATTTT

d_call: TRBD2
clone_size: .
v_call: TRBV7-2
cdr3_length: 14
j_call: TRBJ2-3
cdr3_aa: CASSLWSRGGTQYF
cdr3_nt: TGTGCCAGCAGCTTGTGGTCGCGGGGGGGTACGCAGTATTTT

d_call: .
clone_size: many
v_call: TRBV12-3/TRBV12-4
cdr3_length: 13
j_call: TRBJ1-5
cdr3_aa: CASTATQGQPQHF
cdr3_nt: TGTGCCAGCACCGCGACTCAGGGCCAGCCCCAGCATTTT

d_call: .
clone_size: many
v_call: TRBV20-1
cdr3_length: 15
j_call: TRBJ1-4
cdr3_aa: CSASEEAGAAEKLFF
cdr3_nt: TGCAGTGCTAGCGAGGAGGCAGGGGCCGCTGAAAAACTGTTTTTT

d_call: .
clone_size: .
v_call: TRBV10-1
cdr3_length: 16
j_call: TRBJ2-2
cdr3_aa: CASSDIQAGTGGELFF
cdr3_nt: TGCGCCAGCAGTGACATCCAGGCAGGGACCGGCGGGGAGCTGTTTTTT

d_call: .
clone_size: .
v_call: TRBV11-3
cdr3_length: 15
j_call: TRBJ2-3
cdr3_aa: CASSLASGRTDTQYF
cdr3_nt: TGTGCCAGCAGCTTAGCCAGCGGGCGCACAGATACGCAGTATTTT

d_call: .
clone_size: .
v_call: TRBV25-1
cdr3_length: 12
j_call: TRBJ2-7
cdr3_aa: CASRARGGEQYF
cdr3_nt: TGTGCCAGCCGAGCCCGGGGAGGTGAGCAGTACTTC

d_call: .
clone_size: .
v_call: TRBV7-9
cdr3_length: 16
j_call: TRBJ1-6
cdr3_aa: CASGFPPTRLDSPLHF
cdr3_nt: TGTGCCAGCGGCTTTCCTCCGACAAGGTTGGATTCACCCCTCCACTTT

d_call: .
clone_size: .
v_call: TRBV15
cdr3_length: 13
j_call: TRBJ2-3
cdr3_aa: CASSSNQRNAQYF
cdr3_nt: TGTGCCAGCAGCTCCAATCAGCGGAATGCGCAGTATTTT

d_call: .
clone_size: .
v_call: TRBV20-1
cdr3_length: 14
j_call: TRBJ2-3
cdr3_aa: CSAPGGLGGDTQYF
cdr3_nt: TGCAGTGCCCCGGGAGGTTTAGGGGGAGATACGCAGTATTTT

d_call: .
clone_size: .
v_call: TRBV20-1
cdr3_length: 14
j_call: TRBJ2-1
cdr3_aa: CSARPRGAWDEQFF
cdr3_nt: TGCAGTGCTAGGCCGAGGGGCGCTTGGGATGAGCAGTTCTTC

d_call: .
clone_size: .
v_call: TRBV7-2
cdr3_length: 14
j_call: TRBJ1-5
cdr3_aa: CASSQEGGDQPQHF
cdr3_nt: TGTGCCAGCAGTCAAGAGGGTGGGGATCAGCCCCAGCATTTT

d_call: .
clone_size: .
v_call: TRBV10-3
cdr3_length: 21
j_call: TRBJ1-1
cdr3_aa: CAIRPDSSGPHRQELNTEAFF
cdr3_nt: TGTGCCATCAGACCGGACAGTTCTGGGCCCCACCGACAGGAATTGAACACTGAAGCTTTCTTT

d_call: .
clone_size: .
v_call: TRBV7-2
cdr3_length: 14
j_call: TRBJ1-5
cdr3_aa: CASTFQDSSETQHF
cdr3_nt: TGTGCCAGCACCTTTCAAGATAGTTCAGAGACCCAGCATTTT

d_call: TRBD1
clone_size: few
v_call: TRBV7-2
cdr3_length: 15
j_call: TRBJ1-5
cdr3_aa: CASSLRSSDRASSHF
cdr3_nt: TGTGCCAGCAGCTTACGTAGCTCTGACAGGGCCAGCTCCCATTTT

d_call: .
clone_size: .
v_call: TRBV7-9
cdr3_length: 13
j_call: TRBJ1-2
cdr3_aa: CASSPVAALGYTF
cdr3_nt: TGTGCCAGCAGTCCCGTGGCGGCGCTTGGCTACACCTTC

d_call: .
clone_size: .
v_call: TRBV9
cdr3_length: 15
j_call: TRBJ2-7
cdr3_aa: CASSRDAGDTEEQYF
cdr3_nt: TGTGCCAGCAGTAGGGACGCAGGGGACACCGAGGAGCAGTACTTC

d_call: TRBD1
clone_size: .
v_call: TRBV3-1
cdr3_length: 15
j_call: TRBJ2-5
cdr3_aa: CASSRLGQGKETQYF
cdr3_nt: TGTGCCAGCAGCCGCCTAGGACAGGGGAAAGAGACCCAGTACTTC

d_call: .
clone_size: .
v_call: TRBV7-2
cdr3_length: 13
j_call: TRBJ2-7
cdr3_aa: CASSFGHSYVEYF
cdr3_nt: TGCGCCAGCAGCTTCGGCCACTCCTACGTGGAGTACTTC

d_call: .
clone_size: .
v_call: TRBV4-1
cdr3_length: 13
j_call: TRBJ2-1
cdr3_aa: CASSQGGSNEQFF
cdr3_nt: TGCGCCAGCAGCCAAGGTGGTAGCAATGAGCAGTTCTTC

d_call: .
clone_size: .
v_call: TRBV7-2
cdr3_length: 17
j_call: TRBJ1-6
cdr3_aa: CASSLGGEGSYHSPLHF
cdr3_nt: TGTGCCAGCAGCTTAGGTGGAGAGGGCTCCTACCATTCCCCCCTCCACTTT

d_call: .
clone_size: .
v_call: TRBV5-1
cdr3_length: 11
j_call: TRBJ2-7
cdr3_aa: CASSCEGPGSF
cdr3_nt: TGCGCCAGCAGCTGTGAGGGGCCGGGCTCCTTC

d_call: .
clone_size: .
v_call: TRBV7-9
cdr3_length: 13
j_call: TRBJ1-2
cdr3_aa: CASSLVGVEGYTF
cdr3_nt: TGTGCCAGCAGCTTGGTGGGAGTAGAAGGCTACACCTTC

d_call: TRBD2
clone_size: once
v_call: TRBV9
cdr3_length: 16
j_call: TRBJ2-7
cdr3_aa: CASGLAAREGGYEQYF
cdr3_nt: TGTGCCAGTGGTTTGGCGGCGCGGGAGGGGGGCTACGAGCAGTACTTC

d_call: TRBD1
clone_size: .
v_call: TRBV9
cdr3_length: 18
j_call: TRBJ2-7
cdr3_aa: CASSEIGNRGTNTYEQYF
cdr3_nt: TGTGCCAGCAGCGAAATAGGCAACAGGGGAACTAACACCTACGAGCAGTACTTC

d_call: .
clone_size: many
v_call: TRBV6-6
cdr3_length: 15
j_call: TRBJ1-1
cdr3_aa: CASSYTSQGYTEAFF
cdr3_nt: TGTGCCAGCAGTTACACCTCACAGGGTTACACTGAAGCTTTCTTT

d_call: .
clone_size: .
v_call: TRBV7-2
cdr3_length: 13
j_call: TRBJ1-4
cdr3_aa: CASSSGTNEKLFF
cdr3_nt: TGTGCCAGCAGCTCGGGAACAAATGAAAAACTGTTTTTT

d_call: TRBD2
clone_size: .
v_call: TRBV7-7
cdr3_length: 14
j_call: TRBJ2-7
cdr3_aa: CASSARETSSSEHF
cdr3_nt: TGTGCCAGCAGCGCCCGTGAGACTAGCTCTTCTGAGCACTTC

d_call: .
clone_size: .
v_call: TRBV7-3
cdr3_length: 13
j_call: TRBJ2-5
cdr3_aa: CASSFGLVQPETF
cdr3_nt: TGTGCCAGCAGCTTTGGCTTGGTACAGCCCGAGACCTTC

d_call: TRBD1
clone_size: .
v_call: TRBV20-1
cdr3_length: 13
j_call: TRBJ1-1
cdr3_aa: CSARTGGNTEAFF
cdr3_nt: TGCAGTGCCAGGACAGGCGGGAACACTGAAGCTTTCTTT

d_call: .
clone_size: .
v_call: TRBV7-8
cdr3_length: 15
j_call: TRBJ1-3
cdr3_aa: CASSVLQEAGTFIYF
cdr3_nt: TGTGCCAGCAGCGTTTTGCAGGAGGCTGGAACTTTCATATATTTT

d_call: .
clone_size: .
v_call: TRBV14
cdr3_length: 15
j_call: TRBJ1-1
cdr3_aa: CASVRERGGNTEAFF
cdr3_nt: TGTGCCAGCGTTAGAGAACGAGGGGGGAACACTGAAGCTTTCTTT

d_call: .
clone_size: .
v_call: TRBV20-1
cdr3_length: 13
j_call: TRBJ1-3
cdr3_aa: CSVIKVGRTTIYF
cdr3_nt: TGCAGTGTTATAAAAGTGGGTCGAACTACCATATATTTT

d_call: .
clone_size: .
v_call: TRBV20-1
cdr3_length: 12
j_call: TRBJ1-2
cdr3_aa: CSARTAPHYDTF
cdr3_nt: TGCAGTGCTCGTACAGCTCCGCACTATGACACCTTC

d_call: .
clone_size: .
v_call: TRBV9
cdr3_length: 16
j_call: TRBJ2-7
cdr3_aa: CASSLDSVYYGYKQYF
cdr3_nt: TGTGCCAGCAGCCTGGACAGTGTCTACTATGGCTACAAGCAGTACTTC

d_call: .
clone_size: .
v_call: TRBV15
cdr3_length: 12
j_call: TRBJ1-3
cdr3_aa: CATRSEGNTIYF
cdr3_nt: TGTGCCACCAGGAGCGAGGGAAACACCATATATTTT

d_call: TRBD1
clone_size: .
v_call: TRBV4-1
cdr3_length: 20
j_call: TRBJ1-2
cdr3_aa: CASGRSGQAELCPQVYGYTF
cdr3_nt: TGCGCCAGCGGACGGAGTGGACAGGCAGAACTCTGTCCTCAAGTATATGGCTACACCTTC

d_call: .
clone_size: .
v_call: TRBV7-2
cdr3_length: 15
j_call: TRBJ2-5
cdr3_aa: CASSEAADTQYFGYF
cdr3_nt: .